A single TCR beta chain is shown here with its context. This sample was taken from a study of blood T cell repertoires in COVID-19. On the study more broadly: Samples taken during acute and convalescent COVID-19 were collected in the United States, Italy and Spain. T cells, B-cell-depleted T cells, or PBMCs provided the cDNA or gDNA that served as material.

Patients of the Seattle cohort, enrolled during active infection, were followed longitudinally. In the original workflow: The assay estimated nucleated cells by amplifying reference gene primers. The repertoire was sequenced with immunoSEQ multiplex PCR; TCRdb's copy has only in-frame clones and lacks some. For V, J and clone size, that table is used; D and trimming come from the DNA. The sample shows around 260,000 clones, approximately 88% of them seen only once. CDR3 length: 15 residues. CDR1 and CDR2 (germline): SEHNR, FQNEAQ (reference sequence). V lost 6 bases and J lost 2, with 15 bases in between.

This TCR came from a woman aged 70-85 years with COVID-19, enrolled during active disease. The V and J genes are TRBV7-9 and TRBJ2-3; a weak D match, TRBD1 (8 bases). The material sequenced was peripheral blood. The CDR3: CASRDRGGNTDTQYF. Written as DNA, the CDR3 is TGTGCCAGCAGAGACAGGGGAGGGAACACAGATACGCAGTATTTT.